These 32 T cell receptor beta chains were sequenced from one sample in a study of CD8 T cells in ankylosing spondylitis. Points from the study as a whole: The study identified a TCR beta motif of several highly homologous variants that appeared characteristic of ankylosing spondylitis blood.

Antigens of these TCRs are unknown. TCRdb reprocessed the 5' RACE reads via MiXCR and lists one record per CDR3 protein. This sample has roughly 700,000 distinct CDR3 sequences, with around 17% found just once. The specimen was blood, either unsorted or a sorted T cell fraction (not recorded which). The receptors derive from a male donor with ankylosing spondylitis.

This clonotype showed up just a few times. V gene TRBV5-7 combines with J gene TRBJ2-5; TRBD2 matches 10 bases. TRBV5-7 is sorted into the ORF group, with uncertain function. The CDR3 loop spans 16 amino acids. V dropped 0 bases and J dropped 2; count of bases not matched to a gene: 4. The DNA of the CDR3 is TGTGCCAGCAGCTTGGCCCTAGCGGGAGTTCAAGAGACCCAGTACTTC. The encoded protein is CASSLALAGVQETQYF.

The chain joins TRBV12-3 or TRBV12-4 to TRBJ2-3; TRBD1 matches at 7 bases. The length of the CDR3 is 15 residues. V lost 6 bases to trimming and J lost 5 bases; unmatched junction nucleotides: 11. CDR3 region: CASSNRGRNEDTQYF. The CDR3, as DNA: TGTGCCAGCAGCAACAGGGGACGAAATGAAGATACGCAGTATTTT.

The rearrangement joins TRBV4-1 to TRBJ1-4, with no clear D. Per germline, CDR1 MGHRA and CDR2 YSYEKL. The CDR3 length is 13 residues. Trimming left V 1 base short and J 5 bases short, with 5 bases between. In nucleotides, the CDR3 is TGCGCCAGCAGCCAAGCTCAGAATGAAAAACTGTTTTTT. Protein: CASSQAQNEKLFF.

This chain links TRBV19 with TRBJ2-2, with 8 bases matching TRBD2. From germline, CDR1 is LNHDA and CDR2 SQIVND (reference sequence). V dropped 7 bases and J dropped 6; count of bases not matched to a gene: 13. The CDR3 totals 16 residues. The DNA for the CDR3 is TGTGCCAGTACTTGGAGCGGGAGTGTTCGGTCCGGGGAGCTGTTTTTT. This sequence encodes CASTWSGSVRSGELFF.

The chain has TRBV27 and TRBJ2-7, with D maybe TRBD2 (6 bases). CDR1 and CDR2 from the germline V gene are MNHEY and SMNVEV (reference sequence). CDR3 length: 13 amino acids. Trimming left V 6 bases short and J 3 bases short, with 12 bases between. CDR3 coding DNA: TGTGCCAGCAGGGCGGGGCTGGTCTACGAGCAGTACTTC. Encoded protein: CASRAGLVYEQYF.

This clonotype has only a few counts. The J gene is TRBJ1-1, the V gene TRBV4-3; 8 bases are shared with TRBD1. The J segment lost 6 bases and the V segment lost 0 bases, leaving 12 bases of the junction unmatched. There are 17 residues in the CDR3. Germline-derived CDR1 and CDR2 are LGHNA and YSLEER. CDR3 DNA: TGCGCCAGCAGCCAAGAAGGGACAGGAAATCTGATGGCTGAAGCTTTCTTT. This codes for CASSQEGTGNLMAEAFF.

The J gene is TRBJ2-5, the V gene TRBV7-2; 12 bases are shared with TRBD2. Germline values: CDR1 SGHTA, CDR2 FQGNSA. Germline trimming cut 3 bases from V and 5 bases from J; bases unmatched to any gene: 7. This CDR3 spans 16 amino acids. The CDR3 here is CASSLTTSGRTETQYF. The CDR3 nucleotides are TGTGCCAGCAGCTTGACAACTAGCGGGAGGACGGAGACCCAGTACTTC. The variable domain in full, with the rest retrieved from reference TRBV7-2 and TRBJ2-5, is GAGVSQSPSNKVTEKGKDVELRCDPISGHTALYWYRQSLGQGLEFLIYFQGNSAPDKSGLPSDRFSAERTGGSVSTLTIQRTQQEDSAVYLCASSLTTSGRTETQYFGPGTRLLVL.

This clonotype was picked up a small number of times. V is TRBV12-3 or TRBV12-4 and J is TRBJ2-1, with TRBD2 identical over 10 bases. The CDR3 totals 13 residues. V was clipped by 7 bases and J by 8 bases; unmatched bases: 5. The CDR3, as DNA: TGTGCCAGCACTAGGGGACTAGCGTATGAGCAGTTCTTC. Translated, it gives CASTRGLAYEQFF.

The V and J genes are TRBV4-3 and TRBJ2-5, with no clear D. The germline gives CDR1 LGHNA, CDR2 YSLEER. V was pared by 1 base and J by 1 base, with 13 bases between. The CDR3 spans 16 residues. DNA of the CDR3: TGCGCCAGCAGCCAAGTTTATCTGGGGATCCAAGAGACCCAGTACTTC. The encoded protein is CASSQVYLGIQETQYF.

This chain joins TRBV12-3 or TRBV12-4 and TRBJ2-7; TRBD2 matches at 9 bases. The CDR3 is made up of 14 amino acids. Unmatched junction bases numbered 7, after V lost 1 base and J lost 9 bases. The CDR3 DNA follows: TGTGCCAGCAGTTTAGGCCTAGCGGGAAGGGCGCAGTACTTC. Amino acids: CASSLGLAGRAQYF.

This clonotype was counted only a few times. This chain joins TRBV4-1 and TRBJ1-1; 8 nucleotides match TRBD1. The junction had 8 bases not matched to a gene; V was cut back by 4 bases and J by 4 bases. Looked up from germline, CDR1 is MGHRA and CDR2 is YSYEKL. This CDR3 comprises 15 residues. DNA for the CDR3: TGCGCCAGCAGCCCTACGGACAGGGCAATCACTGAAGCTTTCTTT. Its translation: CASSPTDRAITEAFF.

V and J are TRBV12-3 or TRBV12-4 and TRBJ2-5; 9 bases match TRBD1. V gave up 2 bases and J gave up 5 bases; unmatched junction bases: 9. The CDR3 length is 16 residues. In DNA form, the CDR3 reads TGTGCCAGCAGTTTACCACCCCGGACAGGGGAGGAGACCCAGTACTTC. Translated: CASSLPPRTGEETQYF.

The sample holds a few counts of this clonotype. The chain employs TRBV5-1 and TRBJ2-2, with D perhaps given as TRBD1 or TRBD2 (5 bases each). The CDR3 spans 14 residues. Trimming left V 1 base short and J 3 bases short, with 7 bases between. The germline CDR1 and CDR2 sequences are SGHRS and YFSETQ. CDR3 amino acids: CASSLLGDTGELFF. The CDR3 DNA reads TGCGCCAGCAGCTTGCTGGGGGACACCGGGGAGCTGTTTTTT.

V usage is TRBV7-9 and J usage is TRBJ1-5, with unresolved D. Germline assignment: CDR1 SEHNR and CDR2 FQNEAQ (reference sequence). Trimming took 0 bases from V and 5 from J, leaving 14 bases between them. This CDR3 has 16 residues. CDR3 region: CASSLAGKGVDQPQHF. The CDR3 DNA reads as TGTGCCAGCAGCTTAGCAGGGAAGGGTGTCGATCAGCCCCAGCATTTT.

The chain is built from TRBV28 and TRBJ1-1; D gene uncertain. This CDR3 is built from 16 residues. The V end was cut by 9 bases, the J end by 4 bases, with 24 bases between. Germline CDR1 reads MDHEN; CDR2 reads SYDVKM. CDR3 coding DNA: TGTGCCAGTAAGATGGGAACGATTCGGCCCTTCACTGAAGCTTTCTTT. Residues: CASKMGTIRPFTEAFF.

This clonotype was recorded a few times. The J gene is TRBJ2-2, the V gene TRBV2, with a possible D match to TRBD2 (6 bases). The length of the CDR3 is 14 residues. Germline CDR1 is SNHLY and CDR2 is FYNNEI. Trimming left V 8 bases short and J 6 bases short, with 16 bases between. CDR3 residues: CASRWDSGSGELFF. CDR3 sequence (DNA): TGTGCCAGCCGGTGGGACTCTGGATCCGGGGAGCTGTTTTTT.

The chain links TRBV12-3 or TRBV12-4 to TRBJ2-5, with D perhaps given as TRBD1 or TRBD2 (5 bases each). The CDR3 runs 16 residues. Trimming stripped 3 bases from V and 5 bases from J, with 19 bases between. The CDR3 is CASSFLGPGAGETQYF. CDR3 coding DNA: TGTGCCAGCAGTTTTCTAGGACCCGGGGCAGGGGAGACCCAGTACTTC.

This clonotype was counted between two and nine times. This sequence joins TRBV27 and TRBJ2-7, with D uncertain. Germline CDR1 MNHEY, CDR2 SMNVEV (reference sequence). Trimming took 3 bases from V and 6 from J, leaving 21 bases between them. This CDR3 spans 16 amino acids. The CDR3 nucleotides are TGTGCCAGCAGTTTCTGGCCTCCTTCGGAGTCGGGCGAGCAGTACTTC. Translating gives CASSFWPPSESGEQYF.

The table lists this clonotype with a few counts. The rearrangement uses TRBV29-1 and TRBJ2-5, with D perhaps given as TRBD1 or TRBD2 (5 bases each). This CDR3 region has 13 residues. Germline CDR1 SQVTM, CDR2 ANQGSEA. Trimming removed 4 bases from V and 1 base from J, with 10 bases in between. The CDR3 is CSVGGSFQETQYF. The CDR3 DNA is TGCAGCGTTGGGGGGAGCTTCCAAGAGACCCAGTACTTC.

This clonotype was recorded many times. This rearrangement joins TRBV5-1 to TRBJ1-1; a possible D gene is TRBD1 (5 bases). Germline CDR1 is SGHRS and CDR2 is YFSETQ. V lost 2 bases to trimming and J lost 3 bases, with 8 bases between them. There are 13 residues in the CDR3. The CDR3: CASSFIGDTEAFF. DNA for the CDR3: TGCGCCAGCAGCTTCATAGGGGACACTGAAGCTTTCTTT.

This clonotype was recorded a few times. The chain combines TRBV4-1 with TRBJ1-4, with D unclear. The CDR3 consists of 15 residues. V was shortened by 4 bases and J by 7 bases, with 16 bases between the two germline ends. Germline loops: CDR1 MGHRA, CDR2 YSYEKL. CDR3 sequence (DNA): TGCGCCAGCAGCCTTCCCGGGGAGGCTAGTGAAAAACTGTTTTTT. Its protein product is CASSLPGEASEKLFF.

The chain couples TRBV21-1 to TRBJ1-5; TRBD1 is taken as the D call from the table, unchecked against the DNA. TRBV21-1 corresponds to a pseudogene. This CDR3 spans 15 amino acids. Here the CDR3 DNA reads TGTGCCAGCAGCAATTGGCAGGGGGGCCCCACGCCCCAGCATTTT. The encoded protein is CASSNWQGGPTPQHF.

CDR3 nucleotide sequence: TGTGCCAGCAGTTTTGACTACTCCTACGAGCAGTACTTC. Its translation is CASSFDYSYEQYF. The V and J genes are TRBV28 and TRBJ2-7, with TRBD2 as a possible D gene (5 bases). The CDR3 runs 13 residues. V lost 3 bases and J 0 bases, leaving 6 bases between the germline ends. Germline CDR1 is MDHEN and CDR2 is SYDVKM.

Only a few counts were recorded for this clonotype. V and J are TRBV20-1 and TRBJ2-3, with D possibly matching TRBD2 (6 bases). This CDR3 has 15 amino acids. Between the trimmed V and J ends, which lost 5 bases and 6 bases, there was a span of 21 bases. CDR1 DFQATT and CDR2 SNEGSKA come from the germline V gene (reference sequence). CDR3 protein: CSAGDAGLTADTQYF. CDR3 coding DNA: TGCAGTGCTGGCGACGCGGGACTCACGGCGGATACGCAGTATTTT.

The chain links TRBV7-9 to TRBJ2-2; 9 positions match TRBD2. The V segment lost 5 bases and the J segment 1 base; nucleotides outside the gene matches: 17. Germline CDR1 SEHNR, CDR2 FQNEAQ (reference sequence). The CDR3 covers 20 residues. The CDR3 DNA follows: TGTGCCAGCAGCCTCCCGGGACTAGCTTACGTTATTCGGAACACCGGGGAGCTGTTTTTT. Its translation: CASSLPGLAYVIRNTGELFF.

The CDR3 DNA reads TGTGCCAGCAGCTTCAGGCCATTTAGCACAGATACGCAGTATTTT. Its translation is CASSFRPFSTDTQYF. V and J are TRBV7-9 and TRBJ2-3; the D is unclear. With 3 bases removed from V and 0 bases from J, the gap between germline ends came to 10 bases. Germline loops: CDR1 SEHNR, CDR2 FQNEAQ (reference sequence). CDR3 length: 15 residues.

The gene calls are TRBV5-1 and TRBJ1-1; D gene ambiguous. The CDR3 runs to 17 residues. V lost 3 bases to trimming and J lost 1 base, with 19 bases between them. The germline V gene encodes CDR1 SGHRS and CDR2 YFSETQ. The CDR3: CASSYRVLERRNTEAFF. The CDR3 DNA sequence: TGCGCCAGCAGCTACCGGGTGTTGGAGAGACGGAACACTGAAGCTTTCTTT.

The rearrangement uses TRBV4-2 and TRBJ2-3; no clear D. The V and J ends lost 5 bases and 6 bases respectively, with 12 bases between them. The CDR3 contains 13 residues. Germline V gene lookup returns CDR1 LGHNA and CDR2 YNFKEQ. This CDR3 reads CASSFGRRDTQYF. As DNA, the CDR3 is TGTGCCAGCAGCTTCGGAAGAAGGGATACGCAGTATTTT.

The genes are TRBV20-1 and TRBJ2-1; 7 nucleotides line up with TRBD2. V lost 0 bases to trimming and J lost 0 bases; unmatched junction nucleotides: 20. The CDR3 runs to 21 residues. CDR1 and CDR2 from the germline V gene are DFQATT and SNEGSKA (reference sequence). As DNA, the CDR3 is TGCAGTGCTAGAGATATTTCCGGACTAGAGAGTCTACCGAGCTCCTACAATGAGCAGTTCTTC. Amino acids: CSARDISGLESLPSSYNEQFF.

The chain combines TRBV7-8 with TRBJ2-7; no clear D. The CDR3 is 14 residues long. CDR1 and CDR2 from the germline V gene are SGHVS and FQNEAQ. Trimming pared 1 base from V and 5 bases from J, leaving 12 bases between. In nucleotides, the CDR3 is TGTGCCAGCAGCTTAGTGTTTTCCACCGACGAGCAGTACTTC. This sequence encodes CASSLVFSTDEQYF.

This clonotype was picked up a small number of times. The chain couples TRBV5-1 to TRBJ2-7; D unclear. The V gene lost 0 bases and the J gene lost 0 bases, with 7 bases spanning the gap. CDR1 and CDR2 from the germline V gene are SGHRS and YFSETQ. CDR3 length: 14 residues. The CDR3: CASSLEGLSYEQYF. DNA of the CDR3: TGCGCCAGCAGCTTGGAGGGCCTCTCCTACGAGCAGTACTTC.

V and J are TRBV7-2 and TRBJ2-3; 9 bases are a match to TRBD2. This CDR3 region has 17 residues. The junction had 15 bases not matched to a gene; V was cut back by 4 bases and J by 7 bases. Germline CDR1 SGHTA, CDR2 FQGNSA. The CDR3 nucleotides read TGTGCCAGCAGCTGGCGTTTTATGGCGGGAGGGTTGAATACGCAGTATTTT. This encodes CASSWRFMAGGLNTQYF.